This T cell receptor beta chain was captured in a study of OX40 agonist ivuxolimab in advanced cancers. About the research overall: Eligibility admitted prior anti-PD-1, anti-PD-L1 or anti-CTLA-4 therapy; about 40% had some.

Germline CDR1 SEHNR, CDR2 FQNEAQ (reference sequence). The trim removed 6 bases at V and 3 bases at J, leaving 9 bases unmatched. The CDR3 sequence is 16 residues long. Measured with immunoSEQ multiplex PCR; TCRdb has only the in-frame clones, and not every one. The sample consists of 67,000 or so clones, 88% of them appearing once. The TCR was taken from an adult with an advanced solid tumor such as melanoma, head and neck, liver or kidney cancer. The J gene is TRBJ2-1, the V gene TRBV7-9; TRBD2 aligns across 9 bases. The sample consisted of CD4+ or CD8+ T cells sorted from blood, taken in a trial of the OX40 agonist ivuxolimab. The CDR3 region is CASSNISGGIYNEQFF. The CDR3 DNA sequence: TGTGCCAGCAGTAATATTAGCGGGGGTATCTACAATGAGCAGTTCTTC. The full variable domain, its missing parts supplied by reference TRBV7-9 and TRBJ2-1, is DTGVSQNPRHKITKRGQNVTFRCDPISEHNRLYWYRQTLGQGPEFLTYFQNEAQLEKSRLLSDRFSAERPKGSFSTLEIQRTEQGDSAMYLCASSNISGGIYNEQFFGPGTRLTVL.